The 30 T cell receptor beta chains given below trace back to one sample, sequenced in a study of STAT3 mutations in large granular lymphocyte leukemia. No antigen has been identified for these receptors. Using immunoSEQ multiplex PCR, the repertoire was profiled, and TCRdb retains in-frame clones only, with some absent. Among roughly 17,000 clones listed, 92% were seen once. Study observations and caveats: Every T-cell large granular lymphocyte leukemia patient had at least one immunodominant TCR beta clonotype.

Sequencing input: peripheral blood mononuclear cells. All receptors come from a man in his 60s with T-cell large granular lymphocyte leukemia. Some clones in this sample may be carry-over from other donors' samples.

The chain is built from TRBV7-2 and TRBJ2-3, with a weak D call TRBD2 (5 bases). The germline V gene encodes CDR1 SGHTA and CDR2 FQGNSA. V was pared by 1 base and J by 2 bases, with 19 bases between. The CDR3 is 18 residues long. The CDR3 DNA is TGTGCCAGCAGCTTAGAGCCCCCCGGGGTGGATTTCACAGATACGCAGTATTTT. Encoded protein: CASSLEPPGVDFTDTQYF.

This clone was picked up one time. This chain joins TRBV18 and TRBJ1-5; D may be TRBD1 (5 bases). Between the trimmed V and J ends, which lost 6 bases and 3 bases, there was a span of 27 bases. In germline, CDR1 is KGHSH, CDR2 LQKENI. This CDR3 has 19 amino acids. The chain's CDR3 is CASSPTSPGHPNPNQPQHF. CDR3 in DNA: TGTGCCAGCTCTCCAACCTCTCCTGGACATCCCAACCCCAATCAGCCCCAGCATTTT.

The genes are TRBV18 and TRBJ1-3; TRBD1 matches at 7 bases. CDR3 size: 15 residues. Losses at the gene ends were 6 bases for V and 3 bases for J; bases not matched to a gene: 8. CDR1 KGHSH and CDR2 LQKENI come from the germline V gene. CDR3 protein: CASSPRDRFGNTIYF. DNA of the CDR3: TGTGCCAGCTCGCCCCGGGACAGATTTGGAAACACCATATATTTT.

DNA for the CDR3: TGCGCCAGCAGCTCATCGGGACAGGGGGCGCTAAAGACCTACAATGAGCAGTTCTTC. This sequence encodes CASSSSGQGALKTYNEQFF. The chain links TRBV5-1 to TRBJ2-1, with 12 nucleotides matching TRBD1. The V gene end was trimmed by 3 bases and the J gene end by 2 bases; junction bases not matched to a gene: 12. The CDR3 has 19 amino acids. CDR1 is SGHRS and CDR2 is YFSETQ in the germline V gene.

V usage is TRBV18 and J usage is TRBJ1-4; D call uncertain. The CDR3 is 12 residues long. V lost 5 bases to trimming and J lost 8 bases, with 9 bases between them. CDR1 is KGHSH and CDR2 is LQKENI in the germline V gene. CDR3 coding DNA: TGTGCCAGCTCATCCAAGGGCGAAAAACTGTTTTTT. Translated: CASSSKGEKLFF.

The rearrangement links TRBV7-3 to TRBJ2-5, with TRBD2 matching 8 bases. The length of the CDR3 is 14 residues. The germline CDR1 and CDR2 sequences are SGHTA and FQGTGA. J lost 1 base, V lost 5 bases, and 3 bases had no gene match. CDR3 coding DNA: TGTGCCAGCAGCCCAACTAGCGGCCAAGAGACCCAGTACTTC. It encodes CASSPTSGQETQYF.

This chain connects TRBV19 to TRBJ2-2; 13 nucleotides match TRBD2. The CDR3 runs to 17 residues. With 6 bases clipped from V and 7 bases from J, the junction kept 11 bases outside the gene matches. The germline CDR1 and CDR2 sequences are LNHDA and SQIVND (reference sequence). CDR3 sequence (DNA): TGTGCCAGTAGCACTAGCGGGAGGGCTATAGTCGGCGGGGAGCTGTTTTTT. This gives the protein CASSTSGRAIVGGELFF.

V gene TRBV28 combines with J gene TRBJ1-5, with no clear D. This CDR3 spans 15 amino acids. CDR1 is MDHEN and CDR2 is SYDVKM in the germline V gene. Trimming pared 8 bases from V and 1 base from J, leaving 15 bases between. The CDR3 bases are TGTGCCAGCCAGGCGACACCGATAAGCAATCAGCCCCAGCATTTT. Residues: CASQATPISNQPQHF.

This rearrangement joins TRBV5-4 to TRBJ2-7; 9 bases are shared with TRBD1. This CDR3 is built from 15 residues. In germline, CDR1 is SGHNT, CDR2 YYREEE (reference sequence). Trimming took 0 bases from V and 1 from J; bases not matched to a gene: 2. In DNA, the CDR3 is TGTGCCAGCAGCTTGGCGGGACAGGGATCCTACGAGCAGTACTTC. It yields the protein CASSLAGQGSYEQYF. The whole variable domain, remainder taken from reference TRBV5-4 and TRBJ2-7, is ETGVTQSPTHLIKTRGQQVTLRCSSQSGHNTVSWYQQALGQGPQFIFQYYREEENGRGNFPPRFSGLQFPNYSSELNVNALELDDSALYLCASSLAGQGSYEQYFGPGTRLTVT.

V is TRBV6-6 and J is TRBJ1-3; tentative D call: TRBD1 (5 bases). V was pared by 7 bases and J by 7 bases, with 17 bases between. Germline CDR1 MNHNY, CDR2 SVGAGI (reference sequence). The CDR3 loop spans 14 amino acids. The CDR3 coding sequence is TGTGCCAGCAATGGGGGTTCCCCAGTGAACACCATATATTTT. It is translated as CASNGGSPVNTIYF.

The chain couples TRBV5-6 to TRBJ2-3, with a tentative D call TRBD2 (7 bases). Trimming pared 1 base from V and 3 bases from J, leaving 12 bases between. The germline V gene encodes CDR1 SGHDT and CDR2 YYEEEE. CDR3 length: 15 amino acids. The CDR3 region is CASSLWGGGTDTQYF. The CDR3 DNA reads as TGTGCCAGCAGCTTGTGGGGAGGGGGAACAGATACGCAGTATTTT. Full variable domain (outside the CDR3, taken from reference TRBV5-6 and TRBJ2-3): DAGVTQSPTHLIKTRGQQVTLRCSPKSGHDTVSWYQQALGQGPQFIFQYYEEEERQRGNFPDRFSGHQFPNYSSELNVNALLLGDSALYLCASSLWGGGTDTQYFGPGTRLTVL.

The chain employs TRBV6-1 and TRBJ2-5; 11 bases match TRBD2. Germline trimming cut 4 bases from V and 5 bases from J; bases unmatched to any gene: 9. There are 16 residues in the CDR3. The germline CDR1 and CDR2 sequences are MNHNS and SASEGT. CDR3 bases: TGTGCCAGCAGTGCGGGTCTAGCGGGAGGTGGTGAGACCCAGTACTTC. Its protein product is CASSAGLAGGGETQYF.

This sequence joins TRBV7-2 and TRBJ2-3; D possibly uses TRBD1 or TRBD2 (5 bases each). This CDR3 is built from 12 residues. The V end was cut by 8 bases, the J end by 3 bases, with 9 bases between. The germline gives CDR1 SGHTA, CDR2 FQGNSA. The CDR3 sequence: CASAWGTDTQYF. The DNA of the CDR3 is TGTGCCAGCGCATGGGGGACAGATACGCAGTATTTT.

The V and J genes are TRBV2 and TRBJ1-5; D is possibly TRBD1 (5 bases). This CDR3 has 17 amino acids. CDR1 is SNHLY, CDR2 FYNNEI, per germline. Trimming left V 1 base short and J 2 bases short, with 15 bases between. In nucleotides, the CDR3 is TGTGCCAGCAGTGAAGGGGGAGGGCAGGGAGGCAATCAGCCCCAGCATTTT. This translates into CASSEGGGQGGNQPQHF.

V gene TRBV2 combines with J gene TRBJ2-1, with 13 bases that match TRBD2. The V segment lost 6 bases and the J segment 9 bases; nucleotides outside the gene matches: 5. CDR1 and CDR2 (germline): SNHLY, FYNNEI. CDR3 length: 14 amino acids. For the CDR3, the DNA is TGTGCCAGCAGGCCCGGGACTAGCGGGGCTGAGCAGTTCTTC. Translating it yields CASRPGTSGAEQFF.

The chain uses TRBV10-2 and TRBJ1-1, with 11 bases that match TRBD1. The CDR3 has 14 amino acids. V gave up 2 bases and J gave up 10 bases; unmatched junction bases: 6. Germline loops: CDR1 WSHSY, CDR2 SAAADI. CDR3 DNA: TGCGCCAGCAGTGAGCGCGGGACAGGGGGTGTAGCTTTCTTT. Translation gives CASSERGTGGVAFF.

CDR3 sequence (DNA): TGTGCCAGCAGCTTAGGGGGGTCGAACACCGGGGAGCTGTTTTTT. This sequence encodes CASSLGGSNTGELFF. The chain recombines TRBV11-1 with TRBJ2-2; the D call may be TRBD1 or TRBD2 (5 bases each). Germline CDR1 SGHAT, CDR2 FQDESV (reference sequence). There are 15 residues in the CDR3. V lost 1 base and J lost 0, with 6 bases in between.

The rearrangement joins TRBV7-9 to TRBJ1-5; no clear D gene. Trimming shortened V by 5 bases and J by 0 bases, and 17 bases separated the two germline ends. This CDR3 is built from 17 residues. Per the germline V gene, CDR1 is SEHNR and CDR2 is FQNEAQ (reference sequence). DNA for the CDR3: TGTGCCAGCAGCCCCGTTCGCGCCGGGGATAGCAATCAGCCCCAGCATTTT. Its protein product is CASSPVRAGDSNQPQHF.

The chain recombines TRBV27 with TRBJ2-3; 10 positions agree with TRBD2. This CDR3 is built from 15 residues. V shed 4 bases, J shed 3 bases, and the junction held 4 bases outside the gene matches. Per the germline V gene, CDR1 is MNHEY and CDR2 is SMNVEV (reference sequence). CDR3 sequence reads: CASSSSGGGTDTQYF. CDR3 nucleotides: TGTGCCAGCAGTTCTAGCGGGGGCGGGACAGATACGCAGTATTTT.

Here the CDR3 reads CASSLDRPFGTSGYTF. The CDR3 coding sequence is TGTGCCAGCAGCTTGGATAGGCCCTTCGGGACGTCTGGCTACACCTTC. This rearrangement joins TRBV5-4 to TRBJ1-2; D is perhaps TRBD1 (5 bases). The germline CDR1 and CDR2 sequences are SGHNT and YYREEE (reference sequence). CDR3 length equals 16 residues. V was trimmed by 0 bases and J by 7 bases, leaving 19 bases between them.

This clone was recorded a few times. The rearrangement uses TRBV7-2 and TRBJ1-5; no reliable D call. CDR3 size: 17 residues. Germline values: CDR1 SGHTA, CDR2 FQGNSA. The V and J ends lost 1 base and 0 bases respectively, with 13 bases between them. Here the CDR3 reads CASSLEREDLSNQPQHF. The DNA of the CDR3 is TGTGCCAGCAGCTTAGAGCGGGAGGACCTTAGCAATCAGCCCCAGCATTTT.

V is TRBV7-9 and J is TRBJ2-5; D not certain. This CDR3 has 15 residues. V gave up 4 bases and J gave up 0 bases, with 12 bases separating them. Per the germline V gene, CDR1 is SEHNR and CDR2 is FQNEAQ (reference sequence). For the CDR3, the DNA is TGTGCCAGCAGCTCCACACTGGATTACCAAGAGACCCAGTACTTC. It specifies CASSSTLDYQETQYF.

The rearrangement joins TRBV5-1 to TRBJ2-3, with 10 bases aligning to TRBD1. Germline loops: CDR1 SGHRS, CDR2 YFSETQ. The CDR3 sequence is 18 residues long. Unmatched junction bases numbered 12, after V lost 4 bases and J lost 1 base. CDR3 sequence reads: CASSLNPRGQGRTDTQYF. Here the CDR3 DNA reads TGCGCCAGCAGCCTGAACCCCCGGGGACAGGGGCGCACAGATACGCAGTATTTT.

The genes are TRBV10-3 and TRBJ2-2; D may be TRBD1 (5 bases). In germline, CDR1 is ENHRY, CDR2 SYGVKD. This CDR3 is 14 amino acids long. V was pared by 6 bases and J by 3 bases, with 11 bases between. The CDR3 loop reads CAIRRQLDTGELFF. CDR3 bases: TGTGCCATCAGGAGACAGCTTGACACCGGGGAGCTGTTTTTT.

J is TRBJ1-5 and V is TRBV28, with 7 bases fitting TRBD1. Germline V gene data show CDR1 as MDHEN and CDR2 as SYDVKM. With 4 bases clipped from V and 1 base from J, the junction kept 13 bases outside the gene matches. This CDR3 is built from 18 residues. The CDR3 sequence is CASSSPQQGRRSNQPQHF. DNA for the CDR3: TGTGCCAGCAGTTCTCCCCAACAGGGGCGCCGGAGCAATCAGCCCCAGCATTTT.

The chain's CDR3 is CASSQMVTEAFF. The CDR3 DNA is TGTGCCAGCAGCCAAATGGTGACTGAAGCTTTCTTT. The chain joins TRBV7-9 to TRBJ1-1; no firm D call. Trimming removed 5 bases from V and 5 bases from J, with 9 bases in between. Germline-derived CDR1 and CDR2 are SEHNR and FQNEAQ (reference sequence). The CDR3 loop spans 12 amino acids.

The J gene is TRBJ2-2, the V gene TRBV18; 7 positions match TRBD1. V was pared by 0 bases and J by 4 bases, with 5 bases of the junction left unmatched. This CDR3 spans 16 amino acids. The germline CDR1 and CDR2 sequences are KGHSH and LQKENI. The CDR3 DNA reads as TGTGCCAGCTCACCACCGAGGACAGGTAGCACCGGGGAGCTGTTTTTT. Its translation: CASSPPRTGSTGELFF. Filled out from reference TRBV18 and TRBJ2-2, the complete variable domain reads NAGVMQNPRHLVRRRGQEARLRCSPMKGHSHVYWYRQLPEEGLKFMVYLQKENIIDESGMPKERFSAEFPKEGPSILRIQQVVRGDSAAYFCASSPPRTGSTGELFFGEGSRLTVL.

J is TRBJ1-4 and V is TRBV28; D not resolved. Germline V lookup: CDR1 MDHEN, CDR2 SYDVKM. V lost 5 bases and J 8 bases, leaving 6 bases between the germline ends. The CDR3 runs 11 residues. The CDR3 sequence: CASSAREKLFF. In DNA, the CDR3 is TGTGCCAGCAGTGCCAGGGAAAAACTGTTTTTT.

The V call is TRBV27, the J call TRBJ2-1, with 9 positions matching TRBD2. The CDR3 covers 15 residues. Germline V CDR1 and CDR2: MNHEY, SMNVEV (reference sequence). Trimming took 6 bases from V and 3 from J; bases not matched to a gene: 6. The CDR3 DNA reads TGTGCCAGCAGACTAGCGGGTCCTCTCTACAATGAGCAGTTCTTC. This codes for CASRLAGPLYNEQFF.

The CDR3 nucleotides read TGTGCCAGCAGCTACGGACGGGCTTCGAACACTGAAGCTTTCTTT. It encodes CASSYGRASNTEAFF. The chain recombines TRBV9 with TRBJ1-1; D is unresolved. Germline CDR1 and CDR2: SGDLS and YYNGEE. With 4 bases removed from V and 1 base from J, the gap between germline ends came to 14 bases. The CDR3 is 15 amino acids.